This TCR beta chain was captured by sequencing in a study of blood T cell repertoires in COVID-19 (TCRdb year 2020). For the study in its entirety: Samples covering the acute and convalescent phases of COVID-19 were provided by collaborators in the United States, Italy and Spain. The repertoires were released in a freely available public database intended as a resource for research on the immune response to SARS-CoV-2. Samples came from the ongoing ImmuneRACE study (first 160 participants) plus 1,254 subjects from 6 global collaborators. Where available, HLA class I and class II types were taken from metadata supplied by the sample provider and were not determined by assay-based typing. Deeply sampled blood TCRbeta repertoires from subjects exposed to, actively infected with, or recovered from COVID-19 were included in the dataset. The material from the prospective study consisted of cDNA or gDNA derived from T cells, B-cell-depleted T cells, or PBMCs. Sample metadata almost always included a de-identified subject ID, COVID-19 status, age in years and sex.

Collaborating institutions collected whole blood in K2EDTA tubes following their own protocols. Collaborator samples were shipped for TCRbeta analysis as frozen whole blood, isolated PBMCs, or DNA extracted from either sample type. Results the study describes overall, beyond this receptor: Clinical and demographic metadata were provided uncurated, with the amount varying by source and participant.

The CDR3 covers 14 residues, taking in both the cysteine and the phenylalanine. Only CDR3 DNA remains: 42 bases, in frame from the first base. V is pared back by 7 bases and J by 5 bases, with 12 bases lying between the germline termini. The germline V gene encodes CDR1 SEHNR and CDR2 FQNEAQ (reference sequence). TCRbeta CDR3 regions were amplified from genomic DNA using the immunoSEQ Assay, a bias-controlled multiplex PCR. In the original analysis: Within the assay, amplification of reference gene primers was used to estimate how many nucleated cells each sample contained. Sequence reads were collapsed and filtered to measure the absolute abundance of every unique TCRbeta CDR3 rearrangement. For each sample, productive Simpson clonality was calculated by taking the square root of Simpson's diversity index across productive rearrangements. In TCRdb, the immuneACCESS table is reduced to in-frame sequences with V and J assigned. These tables do not hold every clone; where another copy was compared, an unresolved V gene accounts for under half, and the others remain unexplained. The V and J calls and the clone size are those of that table, but D and trimming were determined from the DNA. This sample lists around 100,000 clones; roughly 89% were detected once. The ten largest clonotypes hold 15% of the sample.

A word on this clone: Its recognized antigen is unknown. Per-base quality was not reported, and no clone a single base away is much larger than it.

The TCR comes from a human donor in a cohort sampled during active COVID-19. Here the chain combines TRBV7-9 and TRBJ1-6; a tentative D match to TRBD1 spans 6 bases. The sample was peripheral blood. CDR3 region: CASTLTGDNSPLHF. The nucleotides read TGTGCCAGCACCTTGACAGGAGATAATTCACCCCTCCACTTT.